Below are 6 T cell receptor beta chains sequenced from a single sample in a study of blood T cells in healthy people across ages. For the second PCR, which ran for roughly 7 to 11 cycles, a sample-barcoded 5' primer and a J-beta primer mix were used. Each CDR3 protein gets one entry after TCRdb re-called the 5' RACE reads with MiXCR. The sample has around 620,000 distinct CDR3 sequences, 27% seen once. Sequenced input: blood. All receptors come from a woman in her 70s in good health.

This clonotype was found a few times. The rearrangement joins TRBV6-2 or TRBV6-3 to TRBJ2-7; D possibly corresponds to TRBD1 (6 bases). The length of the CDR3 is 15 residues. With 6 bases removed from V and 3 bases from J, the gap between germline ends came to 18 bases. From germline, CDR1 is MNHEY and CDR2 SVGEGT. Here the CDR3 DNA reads TGTGCCAGCAGCGTTTCTGGGGGCGCGATCTACGAGCAGTACTTC. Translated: CASSVSGGAIYEQYF.

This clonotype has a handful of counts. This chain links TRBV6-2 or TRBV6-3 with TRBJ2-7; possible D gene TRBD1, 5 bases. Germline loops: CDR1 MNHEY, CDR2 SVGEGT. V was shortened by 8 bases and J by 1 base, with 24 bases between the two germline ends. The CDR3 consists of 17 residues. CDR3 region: CASDLSDLDSISYEQYF. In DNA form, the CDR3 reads TGTGCCAGCGATTTGAGTGACCTCGACAGTATTTCCTACGAGCAGTACTTC.

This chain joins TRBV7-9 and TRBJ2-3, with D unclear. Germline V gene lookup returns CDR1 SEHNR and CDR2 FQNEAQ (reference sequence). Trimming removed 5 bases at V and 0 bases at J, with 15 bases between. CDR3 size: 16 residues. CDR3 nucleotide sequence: TGTGCCAGCAGCGCGGTACTGACGACTAGCACAGATACGCAGTATTTT. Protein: CASSAVLTTSTDTQYF.

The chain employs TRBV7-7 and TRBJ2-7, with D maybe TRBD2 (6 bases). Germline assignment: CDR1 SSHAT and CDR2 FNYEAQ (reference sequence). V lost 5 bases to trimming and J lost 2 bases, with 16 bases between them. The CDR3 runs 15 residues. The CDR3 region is CASSRLLALAYEQYF. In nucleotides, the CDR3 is TGTGCCAGCAGCCGATTACTAGCTTTGGCCTACGAGCAGTACTTC.

The CDR3 DNA sequence: TGCAGTGCTAGAGATGTCCCCAATCAGCCCCAGCATTTT. This translates into CSARDVPNQPQHF. The chain is built from TRBV20-1 and TRBJ1-5, with unresolved D. V was cut by 0 bases and J by 3 bases, with 6 bases left in between. Germline V lookup: CDR1 DFQATT, CDR2 SNEGSKA (reference sequence). This CDR3 contains 13 residues.

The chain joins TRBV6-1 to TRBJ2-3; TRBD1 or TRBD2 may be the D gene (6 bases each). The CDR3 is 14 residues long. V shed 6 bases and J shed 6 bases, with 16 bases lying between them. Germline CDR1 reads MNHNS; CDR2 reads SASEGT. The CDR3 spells CASRQGLGSDTQYF. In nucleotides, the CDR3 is TGTGCCAGCAGACAGGGACTGGGTTCGGATACGCAGTATTTT.